This TCR beta chain was sequenced in a study of T cell repertoires in cytomegalovirus infection. The sample holds a few counts of this clonotype. Its antigen is not identified. Via MiXCR, TCRdb re-called the reads, giving one row per CDR3 protein. The data show over 150,000 distinct CDR3 sequences, roughly 17% seen once. The germline CDR1 and CDR2 sequences are MNHEY and SVGEGT. V gave up 9 bases and J gave up 8 bases; unmatched junction bases: 10. CDR3 length equals 13 residues. Findings and caveats of the study: Ex vivo, HLA-C-restricted CMV-specific TCR beta clonotypes prevailed over the rest of the response.

The receptor was isolated from a human donor in good health (CMV status not recorded). Some clones in this sample may be carry-over from other donors' samples. The chain couples TRBV6-2 or TRBV6-3 to TRBJ2-3, with 8 positions matching TRBD1. The sample comprised CD8+ T cells from PBMCs. The CDR3, as DNA: TGTGCCAGTACGGACAGGGAATATGCTACGCAGTATTTT. As protein: CASTDREYATQYF.